One sample yielded the 26 T cell receptor beta chains listed below, sequenced in a study of regulatory T cells in long-lasting Graves disease. The TCR beta library used iRepertoire HTBI primers with Arm-PCR amplification of CDR3. Via MiXCR, TCRdb re-called the multiplex PCR reads, giving one row per CDR3 protein. The sample has fewer than 500,000 distinct CDR3 sequences, around 15% seen once. Regarding time point: newly diagnosed GD, antithyroid drugs for less than 3 months. RNA extracted from PBMCs served as the sequencing template. These data were likewise used in another study, on T cells in Graves' hyperthyroidism and ophthalmopathy.

The sample in question was peripheral blood mononuclear cells (PBMCs), obtained at new diagnosis, from a patient treated with antithyroid drugs. The receptors were sampled from a middle-aged man with Graves disease.

There are many counts of this clonotype. The gene calls are TRBV28 and TRBJ1-1; D is perhaps TRBD1 (5 bases). The CDR3 length is 14 residues. The V gene lost 7 bases and the J gene lost 0 bases, with 12 bases spanning the gap. Germline V gene lookup returns CDR1 MDHEN and CDR2 SYDVKM. The CDR3 region is CASTHLTVNTEAFF. The CDR3, as DNA: TGTGCCAGCACCCACTTGACAGTGAACACTGAAGCTTTCTTT. Variable domain in full (rest from reference TRBV28 and TRBJ1-1): DVKVTQSSRYLVKRTGEKVFLECVQDMDHENMFWYRQDPGLGLRLIYFSYDVKMKEKGDIPEGYSVSREKKERFSLILESASTNQTSMYLCASTHLTVNTEAFFGQGTRLTVV.

The chain links TRBV7-3 to TRBJ2-1, with 9 bases matching TRBD2. Looked up from germline, CDR1 is SGHTA and CDR2 is FQGTGA. CDR3 length: 15 amino acids. V was pared by 2 bases and J by 7 bases, with 6 bases of the junction left unmatched. The CDR3 DNA reads as TGTGCCAGCAGCTTAGGGCGCGGGAGGGGGAATGAGCAGTTCTTC. Amino acids: CASSLGRGRGNEQFF.

This clonotype was counted ten times or more. The chain links TRBV28 to TRBJ2-7, with D possibly matching TRBD1 (6 bases). This CDR3 has 13 residues. The germline gives CDR1 MDHEN, CDR2 SYDVKM. V was shortened by 2 bases and J by 7 bases, with 12 bases between the two germline ends. The CDR3 coding sequence is TGTGCCAGCAGTTTACCTTACAGGGATGAGCAGTACTTC. Its translation: CASSLPYRDEQYF.

This clonotype has a count of ten or more. This chain joins TRBV28 and TRBJ1-1, with D possibly matching TRBD1 (5 bases). Trimming removed 3 bases at V and 5 bases at J, with 13 bases between. This CDR3 spans 14 amino acids. The germline CDR1 and CDR2 sequences are MDHEN and SYDVKM. This chain's CDR3 is CASSFQGGITEAFF. The DNA for the CDR3 is TGTGCCAGCAGTTTTCAGGGAGGGATAACTGAAGCTTTCTTT.

The chain uses TRBV27 and TRBJ2-3; the D call may be TRBD1 or TRBD2 (5 bases each). Trimming took 3 bases from V and 8 from J, leaving 9 bases between them. This CDR3 is 12 amino acids long. Germline-derived CDR1 and CDR2 are MNHEY and SMNVEV (reference sequence). CDR3 sequence: CASSLIGGTQYF. Written as DNA, the CDR3 is TGTGCCAGCAGTTTGATTGGGGGTACGCAGTATTTT.

The V and J genes are TRBV7-2 and TRBJ1-1; D gene unclear. This CDR3 spans 13 amino acids. Trimming cost V 0 bases and J 5 bases, with 7 bases left between them. Germline V gene lookup returns CDR1 SGHTA and CDR2 FQGNSA. CDR3 in amino acids: CASSLAPETEAFF. In DNA form, the CDR3 reads TGTGCCAGCAGCTTAGCCCCGGAAACTGAAGCTTTCTTT. Variable domain in full (rest from reference TRBV7-2 and TRBJ1-1): GAGVSQSPSNKVTEKGKDVELRCDPISGHTALYWYRQSLGQGLEFLIYFQGNSAPDKSGLPSDRFSAERTGGSVSTLTIQRTQQEDSAVYLCASSLAPETEAFFGQGTRLTVV.

This clonotype was seen repeatedly, ten times or more. The chain employs TRBV2 and TRBJ2-7; D possibly corresponds to TRBD1 (5 bases). Trimming took off 4 bases at V and 6 bases at J, with 13 bases between the two ends. Per the germline V gene, CDR1 is SNHLY and CDR2 is FYNNEI. This CDR3 has 13 amino acids. This CDR3 reads CASSGGLTLEQYF. As DNA, the CDR3 is TGTGCCAGCAGTGGGGGCCTAACCCTCGAGCAGTACTTC.

There are many counts of this clonotype. The J gene is TRBJ2-3, the V gene TRBV2, with D possibly being TRBD1 or TRBD2 (5 bases each). The germline CDR1 and CDR2 sequences are SNHLY and FYNNEI. The V and J ends lost 4 bases and 3 bases respectively, with 17 bases between them. The CDR3 extends over 16 amino acids. CDR3 sequence (DNA): TGTGCCAGCAGTGTCCGGGGCCAGGTTGTTACAGATACGCAGTATTTT. The encoded protein is CASSVRGQVVTDTQYF.

The V gene is TRBV7-2, the J gene TRBJ2-3; no definite D call. This CDR3 contains 16 residues. V shed 5 bases and J shed 1 base, with 16 bases lying between them. Germline CDR1 reads SGHTA; CDR2 reads FQGNSA. CDR3 protein: CASSVFRALRTDTQYF. DNA for the CDR3: TGTGCCAGCAGCGTTTTTAGGGCGCTGCGCACAGATACGCAGTATTTT.

On this clonotype: Just one base apart from a much larger clone, this may be a read error. The chain carries TRBV28 and TRBJ2-7, with D possibly matching TRBD2 (7 bases). This CDR3 has 14 residues. Trimming removed 7 bases from V and 6 bases from J, with 19 bases in between. Germline V CDR1 and CDR2: MDHEN, SYDVKM. The CDR3 reads CASTSVGGVGEQYF. Here the CDR3 DNA reads TGTGCCAGCACCTCCGTAGGGGGGGTCGGCGAGCAGTACTTC.

The chain employs TRBV4-1 and TRBJ2-7, with 8 bases matching TRBD2. The germline CDR1 and CDR2 sequences are MGHRA and YSYEKL. Germline trimming cut 1 base from V and 4 bases from J; bases unmatched to any gene: 6. The CDR3 has 15 amino acids. This CDR3 reads CASSQAGGPRYEQYF. For the CDR3, the DNA is TGCGCCAGCAGCCAAGCGGGAGGGCCAAGGTACGAGCAGTACTTC.

This clonotype was seen ten or more times. The chain uses TRBV7-8 and TRBJ2-2; D unresolved. V was shortened by 5 bases and J by 2 bases, with 9 bases between the two germline ends. Germline V gene lookup returns CDR1 SGHVS and CDR2 FQNEAQ. CDR3 size: 14 residues. The CDR3 spells CASSVGTNTGELFF. CDR3 bases: TGTGCCAGCAGCGTCGGAACAAACACCGGGGAGCTGTTTTTT.

This clonotype has a single count. Just one base apart from a much larger clone, this may be a read error. The conserved final phenylalanine or tryptophan is absent from the CDR3, which likely points to a read error. This chain joins TRBV19 and TRBJ2-1, with 11 bases identical to TRBD2. Germline V gives CDR1 LNHDA, CDR2 SQIVND (reference sequence). This CDR3 comprises 19 residues. The V gene end was trimmed by 2 bases and the J gene end by 5 bases; junction bases not matched to a gene: 14. The CDR3 sequence: CASSILTSGIPLNDNEQFL. The CDR3 DNA reads TGTGCCAGTAGTATACTGACTAGCGGGATTCCCCTAAATGACAATGAGCAGTTCCTC.

This clonotype was seen repeatedly, ten times or more. The chain combines TRBV7-6 with TRBJ2-6, with 8 positions matching TRBD1. The CDR3 is 18 amino acids. The ends lost 3 bases at V and 1 base at J; junction bases unmatched: 8. Germline V gene sequence: CDR1 SGHVS, CDR2 FNYEAQ. The chain's CDR3 is CASSLMPGGASGANVLTF. The CDR3 nucleotides are TGTGCCAGCAGCTTGATGCCAGGGGGCGCTTCTGGGGCCAACGTCCTGACTTTC.

The chain links TRBV28 to TRBJ1-4; D is uncertain. Trimming cost V 7 bases and J 7 bases, with 16 bases left between them. The CDR3 is 14 residues long. Germline CDR1 MDHEN, CDR2 SYDVKM. The CDR3 is CASTPPGYFEKLFF. CDR3 nucleotide sequence: TGTGCCAGCACACCCCCAGGTTACTTTGAAAAACTGTTTTTT.

In this sample, this clonotype turned up many times. This chain joins TRBV11-2 and TRBJ2-7, with TRBD1 identical over 9 bases. Per germline, CDR1 SGHAT and CDR2 FQNNGV. The CDR3 sequence is 15 residues long. V shed 5 bases and J 4 bases; nucleotides not matched to a gene: 9. The CDR3 sequence: CASSRSGTGLYEQYF. The DNA of the CDR3 is TGTGCCAGCAGCCGTTCCGGGACAGGGTTATACGAGCAGTACTTC.

This clonotype was counted many times. This chain links TRBV2 with TRBJ2-2, with 8 bases aligning to TRBD2. The ends lost 2 bases at V and 5 bases at J; junction bases unmatched: 7. The germline V gene encodes CDR1 SNHLY and CDR2 FYNNEI. CDR3 length: 16 amino acids. The CDR3 protein is CASSENSGMVTGELFF. As DNA, the CDR3 is TGTGCCAGCAGTGAAAATAGCGGGATGGTGACCGGGGAGCTGTTTTTT.

The chain links TRBV7-9 to TRBJ2-3, with no clear D. Germline CDR1 and CDR2: SEHNR and FQNEAQ (reference sequence). Trimming cost V 11 bases and J 4 bases, with 10 bases left between them. The CDR3 sequence is 11 residues long. CDR3: CAGEPADTQYF. The CDR3 region has the DNA TGTGCCGGAGAGCCGGCAGATACGCAGTATTTT.

The chain carries TRBV7-9 and TRBJ1-3; possibly TRBD1 for D (5 bases). The CDR3 is 14 amino acids. With 5 bases removed from V and 3 bases from J, the gap between germline ends came to 11 bases. CDR1 and CDR2 (germline): SEHNR, FQNEAQ (reference sequence). The CDR3 is CASSRAGLGNTIYF. DNA for the CDR3: TGTGCCAGCAGCCGCGCGGGGCTTGGAAACACCATATATTTT.

The chain recombines TRBV12-5 with TRBJ1-1, with D unresolved. Trimming stripped 7 bases from V and 3 bases from J, with 6 bases between. Germline CDR1 and CDR2: LGHNT and FRNRAP. The CDR3 covers 11 residues. The CDR3 DNA reads TGTGCTAGTGCCCCGGACACTGAAGCTTTCTTT. Protein product: CASAPDTEAFF.

About this clonotype itself: This may be a read error: a much more frequent sequence differs by one nucleotide. V gene TRBV28 combines with J gene TRBJ1-1; no definite D call. The CDR3 covers 15 residues. The germline V gene encodes CDR1 MDHEN and CDR2 SYDVKM. For the CDR3, the DNA is TGTGCCAGCAGGCTTGGATTAGGCGCGGTCACTGAAGCTTCCTTT. Protein sequence: CASRLGLGAVTEASF.

The chain has TRBV28 and TRBJ2-2; D may be TRBD1 or TRBD2 (6 bases each). Trimming pared 6 bases from V and 7 bases from J, leaving 15 bases between. This CDR3 comprises 14 residues. CDR1 and CDR2 from the germline V gene are MDHEN and SYDVKM. The CDR3 is CASSLGGAVGELFF. Here the CDR3 DNA reads TGTGCCAGCAGCTTGGGGGGCGCCGTCGGGGAGCTGTTTTTT.

This clonotype was seen once. The junction differs from germline at one of its ends, possibly a read error. The V call is TRBV18, the J call TRBJ2-2; tentatively, D is TRBD2 (5 bases). This CDR3 is built from 14 residues. Germline loops: CDR1 KGHSH, CDR2 LQKENI. CDR3 region: CASSEWGDTAELVF. The DNA for the CDR3 is TGTGCCAGCTCTGAGTGGGGAGACACCGCGGAGCTGGTTTTT.

V and J are TRBV6-1 and TRBJ1-5, with 7 bases that match TRBD1. V lost 4 bases and J lost 2; bases outside the gene matches: 5. The CDR3 length is 15 residues. Germline loops: CDR1 MNHNS, CDR2 SASEGT. The DNA for the CDR3 is TGTGCCAGCAGTGCGACAGGGACGGGCAATCAGCCCCAGCATTTT. Translating it yields CASSATGTGNQPQHF.

This clonotype was seen repeatedly, ten times or more. J is TRBJ2-7 and V is TRBV28, with 8 bases lining up with TRBD1. J lost 3 bases, V lost 5 bases, and 6 bases had no gene match. Germline loops: CDR1 MDHEN, CDR2 SYDVKM. The CDR3 sequence is 14 residues long. This chain's CDR3 is CASSGTGTGYEQYF. The DNA of the CDR3 is TGTGCCAGCAGTGGCACCGGGACAGGCTACGAGCAGTACTTC.

This clonotype has only a few counts. The V gene is TRBV10-1, the J gene TRBJ2-1; D is uncertain. The germline V gene has CDR1 WNHNN and CDR2 SYGVQD (reference sequence). V lost 3 bases to trimming and J lost 12 bases, with 9 bases between them. This CDR3 spans 11 amino acids. CDR3 in amino acids: CASSDGLAQFF. The CDR3 DNA sequence: TGCGCCAGCAGTGATGGTTTGGCGCAGTTCTTC.